Following are 2 T cell receptor beta chains from one sample sequenced in a study of read filtering for tumor transcriptome and immune sequencing. Molecular barcoded adaptors covering alpha/delta and beta/gamma chains were used on 400 ng RNA. TCRdb reanalysed the reads using MiXCR and keeps one entry per CDR3 protein. The data hold 85,000 or so distinct CDR3 sequences, with 9% to 15% observed a single time. Sequencing was done on a sample of a population of CD138-negative cells sorted from bone marrow. The origin of the receptors is a donor aged 40 or over with multiple myeloma.

In its sample, this clonotype was seen once. This sequence joins TRBV30 and TRBJ1-3; unclear D gene. Trimming cost V 0 bases and J 1 base, with 10 bases left between them. CDR1 and CDR2 from the germline V gene are GTSNPN and SVGIG (reference sequence). The CDR3 sequence is 15 residues long. In DNA, the CDR3 is TGTGCCTGGAGTGTGCGTTCGAGTTCTGGAAACACCATATATTTT. It yields the protein CAWSVRSSSGNTIYF.

This clonotype appeared many times. This sequence joins TRBV29-1 and TRBJ2-3; 13 nucleotides align to TRBD2. V shed 7 bases and J 8 bases; nucleotides not matched to a gene: 9. Germline CDR1 reads SQVTM; CDR2 reads ANQGSEA. This CDR3 contains 14 residues. CDR3 in DNA: TGCAGCGCTCGGACTAGCGGGAGTTACGGTACGCAGTATTTT. Protein sequence: CSARTSGSYGTQYF.